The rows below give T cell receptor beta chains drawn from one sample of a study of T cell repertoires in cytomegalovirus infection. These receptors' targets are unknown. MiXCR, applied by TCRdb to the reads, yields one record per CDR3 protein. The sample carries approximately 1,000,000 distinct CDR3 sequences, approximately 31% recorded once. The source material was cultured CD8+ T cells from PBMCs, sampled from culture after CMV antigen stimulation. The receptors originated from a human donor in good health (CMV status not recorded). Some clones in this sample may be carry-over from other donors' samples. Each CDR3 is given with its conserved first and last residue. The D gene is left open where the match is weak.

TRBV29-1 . CSVPTGTGELFF
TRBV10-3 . CAIRIREYGYTF
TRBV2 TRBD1 CASSNRGLPNISEAFF
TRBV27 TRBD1 CASSLSGDRVNEQYF
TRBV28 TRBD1 CASSLEAGGKETQYF
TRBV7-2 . CASSLVGVETNYGYTF
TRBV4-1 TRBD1 CASSPLGTGTTGELFF
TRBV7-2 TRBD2 CASTTVAGAPYEQYF
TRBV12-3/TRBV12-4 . CASLEGIYNEQFF
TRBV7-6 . CASSRGDPSGGYTF
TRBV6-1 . CATKRRGSNQPQHF
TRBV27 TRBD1 CASRDSTGEAFF
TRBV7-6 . CASSLVYSSYNEQFF
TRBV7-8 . CASSLGPGAGTQYF
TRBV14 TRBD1 CASSQDSWTGGDSPLHF
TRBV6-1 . CAILLVSYNEQFF
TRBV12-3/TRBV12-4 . CASSQSGVEQYF
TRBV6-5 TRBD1 CASSYSLTGMETQYF
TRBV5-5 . CASSLGWGAPAAFF
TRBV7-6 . CASSLAVGHPYAYTF
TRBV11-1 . CASSFYVAGEEFF
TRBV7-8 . CASSPIQGWNSPLHF
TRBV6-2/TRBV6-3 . CAIGTGTYNEQFF
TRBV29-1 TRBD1 CSVETGGLNTEAFF
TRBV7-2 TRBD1 CASSFRKTKHRDRDEKLFF